The 22 T cell receptor beta chains reported below all come from one sample, sequenced in a study of cytomegalovirus exposure and HLA in healthy donors. Sequencing was performed with immunoSEQ multiplex PCR; in TCRdb, only in-frame clones are kept and a portion is missing. The table lists about 98,000 clones, 70% to 90% of them singletons, with more than 3% in the top ten. The sample taken for sequencing was PBMCs. The receptors originated from a woman aged 30 to 39 in good health and CMV-seronegative.

This clone showed up many times. The V gene is TRBV6-1, the J gene TRBJ1-5; D is possibly TRBD1 (5 bases). The CDR3 is 14 residues long. Trimming left V 5 bases short and J 1 base short, with 9 bases between. Looked up from germline, CDR1 is MNHNS and CDR2 is SASEGT. CDR3 loop: CASSPRASNQPQHF. CDR3 in DNA: TGTGCCAGCAGTCCCAGGGCCAGCAATCAGCCCCAGCATTTT.

This chain uses TRBV19 with TRBJ2-7; weak D call: TRBD1 (6 bases). This CDR3 has 14 amino acids. Trimming pared 5 bases from V and 2 bases from J, leaving 13 bases between. Germline V gene lookup returns CDR1 LNHDA and CDR2 SQIVND (reference sequence). The CDR3 protein is CASSVRDTTYEQYF. The DNA of the CDR3 is TGTGCCAGTAGTGTCCGGGACACAACCTACGAGCAGTACTTC.

The table lists this clone with a count of one. This chain connects TRBV11-3 to TRBJ2-1, with D uncertain. This CDR3 is 14 amino acids long. Trimming left V 5 bases short and J 6 bases short, with 14 bases between. Germline CDR1 reads SGHNT; CDR2 reads YENEEA. CDR3 sequence reads: CASSARYPSNEQFF. CDR3 DNA sequence: TGTGCCAGCAGCGCCCGCTATCCTAGCAATGAGCAGTTCTTC.

The rearrangement uses TRBV10-1 and TRBJ1-5; D is perhaps TRBD1 (6 bases). This CDR3 spans 15 amino acids. The V end was cut by 0 bases, the J end by 9 bases, with 15 bases between. From germline, CDR1 is WNHNN and CDR2 SYGVQD (reference sequence). The CDR3 here is CASSESGAADWPQHF. DNA for the CDR3: TGCGCCAGCAGTGAGTCGGGGGCAGCCGATTGGCCCCAGCATTTT.

The chain links TRBV29-1 to TRBJ1-1; D is uncertain. Per the germline V gene, CDR1 is SQVTM and CDR2 is ANQGSEA. The CDR3 loop spans 13 amino acids. V shed 4 bases and J shed 2 bases, with 11 bases lying between them. The CDR3 reads CSVVEVINTEAFF. The CDR3 DNA reads as TGCAGCGTTGTTGAGGTGATAAACACTGAAGCTTTCTTT.

This clone has a single count. The genes are TRBV5-6 and TRBJ2-3, with 7 positions matching TRBD2. Unmatched junction bases numbered 5, after V lost 2 bases and J lost 5 bases. Germline values: CDR1 SGHDT, CDR2 YYEEEE. This CDR3 has 14 residues. The CDR3 protein is CASSFGLGQDTQYF. CDR3 bases: TGTGCCAGCAGCTTTGGACTAGGACAAGATACGCAGTATTTT.

The chain is built from TRBV7-3 and TRBJ2-5, with D unclear. This CDR3 spans 13 amino acids. Germline CDR1 is SGHTA and CDR2 is FQGTGA. Trimming removed 4 bases from V and 5 bases from J, with 11 bases in between. The CDR3 spells CASSSRVGETQYF. In DNA form, the CDR3 reads TGTGCCAGCAGCTCCAGAGTGGGCGAGACCCAGTACTTC. Full variable domain (missing parts from reference TRBV7-3 and TRBJ2-5): GAGVSQTPSNKVTEKGKYVELRCDPISGHTALYWYRQSLGQGPEFLIYFQGTGAADDSGLPNDRFFAVRPEGSVSTLKIQRTERGDSAVYLCASSSRVGETQYFGPGTRLLVL.

The J gene is TRBJ1-3, the V gene TRBV7-2; TRBD1 matches at 9 bases. CDR3 length: 15 amino acids. CDR1 is SGHTA, CDR2 FQGNSA, per germline. Unmatched junction bases numbered 5, after V lost 5 bases and J lost 3 bases. The CDR3 sequence: CASSPDRGGGNTIYF. CDR3 DNA sequence: TGTGCCAGCAGCCCGGACAGGGGAGGTGGAAACACCATATATTTT.

This clone was detected only once. CDR3 loop: CASSLLAETEAFF. The CDR3 DNA is TGTGCCAGCAGCTTATTAGCGGAAACCGAAGCTTTCTTT. The V call is TRBV7-3, the J call TRBJ1-1; D unclear. The CDR3 spans 13 residues. Germline CDR1 SGHTA, CDR2 FQGTGA. Trimming left V 2 bases short and J 8 bases short, with 12 bases between.

CDR3 in amino acids: CASSPSSTDTQYF. The CDR3 nucleotides read TGTGCCAGCAGCCCGTCCAGCACAGATACGCAGTATTTT. V usage is TRBV7-3 and J usage is TRBJ2-3; D gene uncertain. Trimming shortened V by 5 bases and J by 0 bases, and 6 bases separated the two germline ends. The CDR3 spans 13 residues. CDR1 is SGHTA and CDR2 is FQGTGA in the germline V gene.

This clone was recorded once. The J gene is TRBJ2-1, the V gene TRBV5-1; 7 bases agree with TRBD2. With 0 bases clipped from V and 5 bases from J, the junction kept 14 bases outside the gene matches. Germline V CDR1 and CDR2: SGHRS, YFSETQ. The CDR3 length is 18 residues. In DNA form, the CDR3 reads TGCGCCAGCAGCTTGGACGGGCGAGCGGGGCATTTACACAATGAGCAGTTCTTC. This encodes CASSLDGRAGHLHNEQFF.

The chain is built from TRBV7-9 and TRBJ2-1, with D possibly matching TRBD2 (6 bases). Trimming removed 5 bases at V and 13 bases at J, with 15 bases between. Per germline, CDR1 SEHNR and CDR2 FQNEAQ (reference sequence). The CDR3 loop spans 12 amino acids. The CDR3, as DNA: TGTGCCAGCAGCGTGCGACTAGATCGTCAGTTCTTC. Translated, it gives CASSVRLDRQFF.

The CDR3 spells CATSRPGQGSYNEQFF. In DNA, the CDR3 is TGTGCCACCAGCAGACCTGGACAGGGCTCCTACAATGAGCAGTTCTTC. The chain joins TRBV15 to TRBJ2-1; the match to TRBD1 covers 8 bases. The CDR3 runs 16 residues. Trimming at V came to 2 bases and at J to 0 bases, leaving 3 bases not matched to a gene. Germline CDR1 and CDR2: LNHNV and YYDKDF (reference sequence).

The V gene is TRBV18, the J gene TRBJ1-1, with D maybe TRBD1 (6 bases). From germline, CDR1 is KGHSH and CDR2 LQKENI. The CDR3 has 13 amino acids. Deletions cut 1 base from V and 3 bases from J, with 6 bases between. CDR3 sequence (DNA): TGTGCCAGCTCACCACAGGGGGACACTGAAGCTTTCTTT. Translation gives CASSPQGDTEAFF.

This clone showed up just a few times. The chain links TRBV28 to TRBJ2-7, with D perhaps TRBD2 (5 bases). The CDR3 length is 10 residues. Germline CDR1 and CDR2: MDHEN and SYDVKM. V lost 11 bases to trimming and J lost 7 bases, with 12 bases between them. CDR3 coding DNA: TGTGCCGCGGGCCTGGATGAGCAGTACTTC. The encoded protein is CAAGLDEQYF.

The V call is TRBV19, the J call TRBJ1-4, with a weak D call TRBD1 (6 bases). There are 16 residues in the CDR3. The germline V gene has CDR1 LNHDA and CDR2 SQIVND (reference sequence). V dropped 1 base and J dropped 0 bases, with 9 bases sitting between them. The CDR3 loop is CASSIAGAATNEKLFF. Written as DNA, the CDR3 is TGTGCCAGTAGTATAGCAGGGGCCGCAACTAATGAAAAACTGTTTTTT.

This rearrangement joins TRBV7-3 to TRBJ2-1; 7 bases are shared with TRBD2. This CDR3 has 15 residues. Germline-derived CDR1 and CDR2 are SGHTA and FQGTGA. Trimming removed 5 bases from V and 3 bases from J; junction bases left unmatched: 7. The chain's CDR3 is CASSLLAGVYNEQFF. The CDR3 nucleotides read TGTGCCAGCAGCCTCCTCGCGGGGGTCTACAATGAGCAGTTCTTC.

This chain connects TRBV19 to TRBJ2-2, with no clear D. V was trimmed by 6 bases and J by 6 bases, leaving 8 bases between them. CDR1 LNHDA and CDR2 SQIVND come from the germline V gene (reference sequence). The CDR3 loop spans 12 amino acids. The CDR3 nucleotides are TGTGCCAGTAGGGCCAACGCCGGGGAGCTGTTTTTT. This codes for CASRANAGELFF.

This clone was seen just once. J is TRBJ2-3 and V is TRBV7-2; D is possibly TRBD2 (5 bases). V was clipped by 2 bases and J by 6 bases, with 18 bases between them. Germline CDR1 is SGHTA and CDR2 is FQGNSA. The CDR3 loop spans 16 amino acids. The CDR3: CASSLRPLIRGDTQYF. The DNA of the CDR3 is TGTGCCAGCAGCTTAAGACCCCTAATCCGCGGGGATACGCAGTATTTT.

This sequence joins TRBV28 and TRBJ1-4; TRBD1 aligns across 7 bases. This CDR3 has 15 amino acids. Germline V gene sequence: CDR1 MDHEN, CDR2 SYDVKM. Trimming at V came to 4 bases and at J to 5 bases, leaving 7 bases not matched to a gene. The CDR3 nucleotides are TGTGCCAGCAGTTCCCGGGGGACAGAAAATGAAAAACTGTTTTTT. Translation gives CASSSRGTENEKLFF.

This chain links TRBV6-5 with TRBJ1-2; D may be TRBD1 (6 bases). Germline V lookup: CDR1 MNHEY, CDR2 SVGAGI. The V end was cut by 10 bases, the J end by 7 bases, with 19 bases between. The CDR3 consists of 13 residues. The CDR3 nucleotides read TGTGCCACCTGGGGGCGGGCGCCTGGTGGCTACACCTTC. This gives the protein CATWGRAPGGYTF.

This clone was seen only once. V is TRBV7-8 and J is TRBJ2-7; TRBD2 might be the D (6 bases). Trimming removed 3 bases from V and 5 bases from J, with 11 bases in between. This CDR3 has 13 residues. CDR1 is SGHVS, CDR2 FQNEAQ, per germline. CDR3 region: CASSLGAGDEQYF. CDR3 coding DNA: TGTGCCAGCAGCTTGGGAGCGGGCGACGAGCAGTACTTC.